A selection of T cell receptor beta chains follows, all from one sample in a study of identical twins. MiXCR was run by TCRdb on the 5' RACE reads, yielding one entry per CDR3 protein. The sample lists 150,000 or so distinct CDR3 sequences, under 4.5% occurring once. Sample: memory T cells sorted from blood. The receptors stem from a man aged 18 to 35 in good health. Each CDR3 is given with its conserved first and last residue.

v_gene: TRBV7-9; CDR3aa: CASSGRGTGEYF
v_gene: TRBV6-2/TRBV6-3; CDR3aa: CASSYRRTVISQPQHF
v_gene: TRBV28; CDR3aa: CASSLPIVQGNIQYF
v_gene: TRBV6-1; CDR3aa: CASRGAGGLGGETQYF
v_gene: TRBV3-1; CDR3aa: CASSRDRINEKLFF
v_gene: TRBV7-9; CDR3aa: CASSLAGTDTGELFF
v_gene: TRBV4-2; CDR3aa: CASSQEGQREGGDTQYF
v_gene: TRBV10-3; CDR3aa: CAISLSLGPQGADTQYF
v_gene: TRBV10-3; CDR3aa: CAIRRGLEGVYEQYF
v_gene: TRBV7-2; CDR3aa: CASSPPPSGETQYF
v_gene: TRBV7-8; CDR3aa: CASSFDRPISGANVLTF
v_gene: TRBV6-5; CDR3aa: CASSYSRGVYGYTF